This TCR beta chain was obtained from a study of human T cells and chemical hapten exposure. Germline V gene data show CDR1 as DFQATT and CDR2 as SNEGSKA (reference sequence). CDR3 length equals 13 residues. V lost 4 bases to trimming and J lost 3 bases, with 13 bases between them. This clonotype was detected ten times or more. The time point here: patch test 2, 6 weeks after DPC sensitization. Treatment denoted: therapeutic diphenylcyclopropenone sensitization with weekly scalp DPC. TCRdb reprocessed the RACE reads via MiXCR and lists one record per CDR3 protein. This sample has a few hundred thousand distinct CDR3 sequences; roughly 6% occur once, and the top ten carry more than 5.5%.

This TCR derives from a woman in her late teens or twenties with alopecia areata. Some clones in this sample may be carry-over from other donors' samples. V usage is TRBV20-1 and J usage is TRBJ2-7; D is unresolved. The source material was whole blood, sampled in connection with sensitization to the hapten diphenylcyclopropenone (DPC). CDR3 nucleotides: TGCAGTGCTAAGGGCCTATCAGACTACGAGCAGTACTTC. This sequence encodes CSAKGLSDYEQYF.